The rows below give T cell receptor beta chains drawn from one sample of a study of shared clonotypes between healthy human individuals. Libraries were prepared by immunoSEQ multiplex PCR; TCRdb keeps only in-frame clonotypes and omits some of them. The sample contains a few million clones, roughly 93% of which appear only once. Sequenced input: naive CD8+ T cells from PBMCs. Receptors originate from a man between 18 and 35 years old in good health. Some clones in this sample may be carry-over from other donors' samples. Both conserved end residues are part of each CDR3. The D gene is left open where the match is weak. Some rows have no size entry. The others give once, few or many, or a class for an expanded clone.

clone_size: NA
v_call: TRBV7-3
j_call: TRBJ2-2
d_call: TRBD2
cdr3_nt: TGTGCCAGCAGCTTGAGACTAGCGGGGGAGAACACCGGGGAGCTGTTTTTT
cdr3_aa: CASSLRLAGENTGELFF

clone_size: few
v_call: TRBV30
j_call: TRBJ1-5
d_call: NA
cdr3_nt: TGTGCCTGGAGTCCTTGGAGGGGTCAGCCCCAGCATTTT
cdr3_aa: CAWSPWRGQPQHF

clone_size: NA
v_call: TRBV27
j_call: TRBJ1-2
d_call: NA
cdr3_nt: TGTGCCAGCAGGGGCCGGGGGGTGGGTGGCTACACCTTC
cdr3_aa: CASRGRGVGGYTF

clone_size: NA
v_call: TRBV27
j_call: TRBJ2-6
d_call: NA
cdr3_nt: TGTGCCAGCAGTTTATCTGGGGGCGCTGGGGCCAACGTCCTGACTTTC
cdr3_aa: CASSLSGGAGANVLTF

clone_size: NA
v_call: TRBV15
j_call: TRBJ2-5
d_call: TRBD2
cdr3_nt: TGTGCCACCAGCAGAGATGCGGGGGACCAAGAGACCCAGTACTTC
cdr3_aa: CATSRDAGDQETQYF

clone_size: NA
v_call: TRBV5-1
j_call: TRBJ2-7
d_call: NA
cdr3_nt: TGCGCCAGCAGCTTGGCCCAAATAGCGGGACAGTACGAGCAGTACTTC
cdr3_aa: CASSLAQIAGQYEQYF

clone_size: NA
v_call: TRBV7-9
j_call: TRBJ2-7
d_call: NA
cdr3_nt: TGTGCCAGCAGCTTAGATTCCCCCGAGCAGTACTTC
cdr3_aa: CASSLDSPEQYF

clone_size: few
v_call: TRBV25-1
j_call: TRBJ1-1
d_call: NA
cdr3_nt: TGTGCCAGCGCCACGGGGGGCATTGAAGCTTTCTTT
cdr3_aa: CASATGGIEAFF

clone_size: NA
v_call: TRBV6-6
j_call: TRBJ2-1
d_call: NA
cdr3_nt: TGTGCCAGCACTCACCTCCCTTTAGCGGTCACCAATGAGCAGTTCTTC
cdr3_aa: CASTHLPLAVTNEQFF

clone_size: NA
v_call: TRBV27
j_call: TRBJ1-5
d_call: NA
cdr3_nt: TGTGCCATCAAACAGGGTGGAAGCAATCAGCCCCAGCATTTT
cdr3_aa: CAIKQGGSNQPQHF

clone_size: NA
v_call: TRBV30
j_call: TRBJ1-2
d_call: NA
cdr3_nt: TGTGCCTGGAGACTAAAACAAAGGACAGACTATGGCTACACCTTC
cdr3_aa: CAWRLKQRTDYGYTF

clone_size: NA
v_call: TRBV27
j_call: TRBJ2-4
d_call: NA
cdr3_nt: TGTGCCAGCAGTTTAAGAGCACCGGGGGCGGTGGCCAAAAACATTCAGTACTTC
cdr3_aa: CASSLRAPGAVAKNIQYF

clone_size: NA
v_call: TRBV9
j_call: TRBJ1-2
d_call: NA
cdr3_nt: TGTGCCAGCAGCGTAGACACAGGCGACACTAACTATGGCTACACCTTC
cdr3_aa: CASSVDTGDTNYGYTF

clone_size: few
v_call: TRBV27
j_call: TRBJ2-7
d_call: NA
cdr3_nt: TGTGCCAGCAGTTTTAGCCTAACCTACGAGCAGTACTTC
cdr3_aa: CASSFSLTYEQYF

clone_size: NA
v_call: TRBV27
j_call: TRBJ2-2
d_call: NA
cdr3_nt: TGTGCCAGCACTGAGGGGAGTAATCTCCGGGAGCTGTTTTTT
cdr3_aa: CASTEGSNLRELFF

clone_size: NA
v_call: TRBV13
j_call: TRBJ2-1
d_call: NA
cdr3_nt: TGTGCCAGCAGCCCCAATCCCAGGGGGGGCAATGAGCAGTTCTTC
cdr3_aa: CASSPNPRGGNEQFF

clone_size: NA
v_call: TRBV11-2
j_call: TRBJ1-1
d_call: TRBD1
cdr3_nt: TGTGCCAGCAGCTTCGGGACAGGGCGCGACACTGAAGCTTTCTTT
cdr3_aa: CASSFGTGRDTEAFF

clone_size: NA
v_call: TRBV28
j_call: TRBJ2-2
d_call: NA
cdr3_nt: TGTGCCAGCAGTTCGCCCAGGGAAAGGATTGGCGGGGAGCTGTTTTTT
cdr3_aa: CASSSPRERIGGELFF

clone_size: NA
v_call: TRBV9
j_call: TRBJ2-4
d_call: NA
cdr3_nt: TGTGCCAGCAGCGCCACAGGTGCCAAAAACATTCAGTACTTC
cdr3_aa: CASSATGAKNIQYF

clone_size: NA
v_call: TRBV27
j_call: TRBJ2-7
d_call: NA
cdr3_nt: TGTGCCAGCAGTTACATCCAGAGCTCCTACGAGCAGTACTTC
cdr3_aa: CASSYIQSSYEQYF

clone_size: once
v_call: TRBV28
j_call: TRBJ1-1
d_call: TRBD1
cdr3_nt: TGTGCCAGCAGTTTGACAGGGTGGACTGAAGCTTTCTTT
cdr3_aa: CASSLTGWTEAFF

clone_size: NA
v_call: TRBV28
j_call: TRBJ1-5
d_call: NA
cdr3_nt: TGTGCCAGCATCATAAATGGGGGGGGTCAGCCCCAGCATTTT
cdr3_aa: CASIINGGGQPQHF

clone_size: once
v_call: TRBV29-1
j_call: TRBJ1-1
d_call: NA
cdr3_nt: TGCAGCGTGTTGATAGGGCTGGGAAACACTGAAGCTTTCTTT
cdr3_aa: CSVLIGLGNTEAFF

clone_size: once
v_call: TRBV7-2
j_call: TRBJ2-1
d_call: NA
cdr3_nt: TGTGCCAGCAGCTTAAGCTCTGGGGGACCTGAGCAGTTCTTC
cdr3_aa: CASSLSSGGPEQFF

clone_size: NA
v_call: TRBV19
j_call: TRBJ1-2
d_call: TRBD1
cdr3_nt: TGTGCCAGTAGTATGGGGACAGGATTTATCTATGGCTACACCTTC
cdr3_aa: CASSMGTGFIYGYTF

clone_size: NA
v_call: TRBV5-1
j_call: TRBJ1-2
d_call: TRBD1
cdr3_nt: TGCGCCAGCAGCGCGAGACAGGGGGCGGACTATGGCTACACCTTC
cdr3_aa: CASSARQGADYGYTF

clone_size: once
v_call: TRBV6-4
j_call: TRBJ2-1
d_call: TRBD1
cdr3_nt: TGTGCCAGCAGTGACTCTCAGGGGGCGCGGGTGAACTACAATGAGCAGTTCTTC
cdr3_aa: CASSDSQGARVNYNEQFF

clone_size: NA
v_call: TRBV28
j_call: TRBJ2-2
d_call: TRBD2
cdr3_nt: TGTGCCAGCAGTTTGGTAGGGAGGGCGAACACCGGGGAGCTGTTTTTT
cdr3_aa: CASSLVGRANTGELFF

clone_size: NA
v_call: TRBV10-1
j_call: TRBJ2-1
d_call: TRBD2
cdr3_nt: TGCGCCAGCAGTACTAGCGGAGGGGACAATGAGCAGTTCTTC
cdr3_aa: CASSTSGGDNEQFF

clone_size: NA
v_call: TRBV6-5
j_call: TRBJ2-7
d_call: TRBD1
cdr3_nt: TGTGCCAGCAGTCTATCCACAGGGGGTTTATACGAGCAGTACTTC
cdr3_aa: CASSLSTGGLYEQYF

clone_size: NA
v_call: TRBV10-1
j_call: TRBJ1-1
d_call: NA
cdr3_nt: TGCGCCAGCAGTGAGGGACCCGGGGGAACTGAAGCTTTCTTT
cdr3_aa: CASSEGPGGTEAFF

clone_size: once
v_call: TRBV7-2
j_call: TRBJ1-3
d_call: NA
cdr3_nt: TGTGCCAGCAGCCCGGGCCCCAGAGCTACCGGAAACACCATATATTTT
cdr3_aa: CASSPGPRATGNTIYF

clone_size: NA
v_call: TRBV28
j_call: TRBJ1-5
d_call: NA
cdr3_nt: TGTGCCAGCAGTGGGGCAGGGGATCAGCCCCAGCATTTT
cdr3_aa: CASSGAGDQPQHF

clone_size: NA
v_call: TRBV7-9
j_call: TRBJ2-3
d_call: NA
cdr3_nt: TGTGCCAGCAGCTTACTTTCCCAGGACGCTAGCACAGATACGCAGTATTTT
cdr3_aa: CASSLLSQDASTDTQYF

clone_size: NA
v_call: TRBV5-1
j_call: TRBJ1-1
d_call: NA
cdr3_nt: TGCGCCAGCAGCTCGGGCTTGAACACTGAAGCTTTCTTT
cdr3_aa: CASSSGLNTEAFF

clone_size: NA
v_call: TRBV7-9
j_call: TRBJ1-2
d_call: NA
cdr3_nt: TGTGCCAGCAGCTTAGGTTCGGGGGCACTAAATGGCTACACCTTC
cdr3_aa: CASSLGSGALNGYTF

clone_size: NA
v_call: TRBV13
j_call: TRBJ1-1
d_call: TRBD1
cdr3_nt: TGTGCCAGCAGCCTGGACAGGGGGACGAGTGAAGCTTTCTTT
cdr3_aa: CASSLDRGTSEAFF

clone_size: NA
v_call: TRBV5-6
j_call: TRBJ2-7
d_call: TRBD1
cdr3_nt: TGTGCCAGCAGCGGGGGACAGGTACCCTACGAGCAGTACTTC
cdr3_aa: CASSGGQVPYEQYF

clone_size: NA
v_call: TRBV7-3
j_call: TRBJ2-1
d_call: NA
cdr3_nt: TGTGCCAGCAGTCACCTCCCCCCATTAGAGCAGTTCTTC
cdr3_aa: CASSHLPPLEQFF

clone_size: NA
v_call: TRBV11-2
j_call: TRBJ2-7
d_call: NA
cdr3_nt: TGTGCCAGCAGCGAGGTGGGGACCTTAGCCGAGCAGTACTTC
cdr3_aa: CASSEVGTLAEQYF

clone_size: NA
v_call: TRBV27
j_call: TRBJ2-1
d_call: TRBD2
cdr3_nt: TGTGCCAGCAGTTTAACGGGAGGGTCTCTGTATGAGCAGTTCTTC
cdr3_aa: CASSLTGGSLYEQFF

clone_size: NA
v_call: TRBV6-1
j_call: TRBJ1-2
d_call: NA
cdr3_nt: TGTGCCAGCAGTGAAGCGTTAACAGCAAACTATGGCTACACCTTC
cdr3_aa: CASSEALTANYGYTF

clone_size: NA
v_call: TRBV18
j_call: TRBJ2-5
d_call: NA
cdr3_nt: TGTGCCAGCTCACCACCGAAAGGGGCGGGAGAGACCCAGTACTTC
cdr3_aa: CASSPPKGAGETQYF

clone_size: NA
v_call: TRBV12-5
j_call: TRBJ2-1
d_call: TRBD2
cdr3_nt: TGTGCTAGTGGTGGCGGACTAGGGAGATACAATGAGCAGTTCTTC
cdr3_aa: CASGGGLGRYNEQFF

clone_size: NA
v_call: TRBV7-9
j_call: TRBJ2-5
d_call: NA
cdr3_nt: TGTGCCAGCAGCTCGCCGGCCTATCTGAAAGAGACCCAGTACTTC
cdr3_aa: CASSSPAYLKETQYF

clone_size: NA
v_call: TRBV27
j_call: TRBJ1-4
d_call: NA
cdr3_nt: TGTGCCAGCGCCGGGACCCCCGGTGAAAAACTGTTTTTT
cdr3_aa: CASAGTPGEKLFF

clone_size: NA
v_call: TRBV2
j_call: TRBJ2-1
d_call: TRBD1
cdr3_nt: TGTGCCACCGGGACAGGGATATACAATGAGCAGTTCTTC
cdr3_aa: CATGTGIYNEQFF

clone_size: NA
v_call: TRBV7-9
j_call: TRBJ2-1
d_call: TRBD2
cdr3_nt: TGTGCCAGCAGGGGAGGGGTCCGCGGAGGGCTCTACAATGAGCAGTTCTTC
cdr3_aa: CASRGGVRGGLYNEQFF

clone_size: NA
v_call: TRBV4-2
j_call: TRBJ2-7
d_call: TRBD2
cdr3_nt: TGTGCCAGCAGCCCTAGCGGGAGGATGTCGTACGAGCAGTACTTC
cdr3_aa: CASSPSGRMSYEQYF

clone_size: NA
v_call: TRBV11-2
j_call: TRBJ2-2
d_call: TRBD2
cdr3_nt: TGTGCCAGCAGCTTCTTCCCGAGACCAGAGCGGGGCGGGGAGCTGTTTTTT
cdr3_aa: CASSFFPRPERGGELFF

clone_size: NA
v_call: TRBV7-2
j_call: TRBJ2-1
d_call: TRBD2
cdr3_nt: TGTGCCAGCAGCTTACGGACTAGCGGATTCAGCTCCTACAATGAGCAGTTCTTC
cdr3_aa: CASSLRTSGFSSYNEQFF

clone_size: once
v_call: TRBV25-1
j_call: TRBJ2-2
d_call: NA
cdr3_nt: TGTGCCAGCAGTTGGAAAATCACCGGGGAGCTGTTTTTT
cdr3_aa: CASSWKITGELFF

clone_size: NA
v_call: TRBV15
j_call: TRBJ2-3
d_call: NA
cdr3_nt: TGTGCCACCAGCAGAGATTATAGTTCGGATACGCAGTATTTT
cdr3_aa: CATSRDYSSDTQYF

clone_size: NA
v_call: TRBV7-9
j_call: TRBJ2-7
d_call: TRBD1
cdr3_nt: TGTGCCAGCAGCTCGGACCGGGACAGGGGGCAGGTAATCACCTACGAGCAGTACTTC
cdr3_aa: CASSSDRDRGQVITYEQYF

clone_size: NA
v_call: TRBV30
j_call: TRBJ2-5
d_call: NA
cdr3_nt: TGTGCCTGGAGGGACTCGGGTATGGAGACCCAGTACTTC
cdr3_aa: CAWRDSGMETQYF

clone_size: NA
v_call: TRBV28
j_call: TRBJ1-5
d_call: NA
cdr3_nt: TGTGCCACCGTTGACAGAGACAATCAGCCCCAGCATTTT
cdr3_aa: CATVDRDNQPQHF

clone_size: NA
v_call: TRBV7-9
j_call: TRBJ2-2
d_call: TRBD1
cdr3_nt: TGTGCCAGCAGGGACAGGGGAACCGGGGAGCTGTTTTTT
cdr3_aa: CASRDRGTGELFF

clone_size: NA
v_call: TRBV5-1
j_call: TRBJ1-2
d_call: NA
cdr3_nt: TGCGCCAGCAGCCCACGGTTGGGGACGGATAACTATGGCTACACCTTC
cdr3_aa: CASSPRLGTDNYGYTF

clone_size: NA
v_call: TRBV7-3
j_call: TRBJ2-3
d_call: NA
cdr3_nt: TGTGCCAGCAGCCGGTTCCCCAGGGGGACTAGCACAGATACGCAGTATTTT
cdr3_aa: CASSRFPRGTSTDTQYF

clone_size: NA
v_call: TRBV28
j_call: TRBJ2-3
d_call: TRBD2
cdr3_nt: TGTGCCAGCAGTTTACTAGCGGGAGAATCGGATACGCAGTATTTT
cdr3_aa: CASSLLAGESDTQYF